A selection of T cell receptor beta chains follows, all from one sample in a study of T-cell reconstitution after alpha-beta-depleted transplantation in children. Via MiXCR, TCRdb re-called the PCR reads, giving one row per CDR3 protein. The sample comprises 670,000 or so distinct CDR3 sequences, 10% to 15% of which are singletons, and around 0.76% rests with the top ten. The source material was PBMCs, sampled before TCRalphabeta/CD19-depleted stem cell transplant. Receptors were obtained from a girl aged 2-10 years with congenital amegakaryocytic thrombocytopenia, due to receive a stem cell transplant. Each CDR3 is given with its conserved first and last residue. D genes are given only for firm matches. Expanded clones get a size class; other rows say once, few or many, or leave the size out.

size: .; D: .; V: TRBV27; J: TRBJ1-5; CDR3: CASSRETGYDQPQHF; DNA: TGTGCCAGCAGCAGAGAGACAGGCTATGACCAGCCCCAGCATTTT
size: .; D: TRBD2; V: TRBV15; J: TRBJ2-1; CDR3: CATSRGGLAGHYNKQFF; DNA: TGTGCCACCAGCAGAGGTGGACTAGCGGGACACTACAATAAGCAGTTCTTC
size: .; D: .; V: TRBV19; J: TRBJ2-1; CDR3: CASSIGPEAHNEQFF; DNA: TGTGCCAGTAGTATAGGCCCGGAGGCCCACAATGAGCAGTTCTTC
size: many; D: .; V: TRBV5-1; J: TRBJ1-4; CDR3: CASSGGLIPATNEKLFF; DNA: TGCGCCAGCAGCGGAGGCCTCATCCCTGCAACTAATGAAAAACTGTTTTTT
size: many; D: .; V: TRBV6-1; J: TRBJ2-1; CDR3: CASTPGMRAYEQFF; DNA: TGTGCCAGCACCCCGGGAATGAGGGCCTATGAGCAGTTCTTC
size: many; D: .; V: TRBV5-1; J: TRBJ1-5; CDR3: CANVMDQPQHF; DNA: TGCGCCAATGTTATGGATCAGCCCCAGCATTTT
size: few; D: .; V: TRBV12-3/TRBV12-4; J: TRBJ1-5; CDR3: CASSFGGPPGNQPQHF; DNA: TGTGCCAGCAGTTTTGGAGGGCCCCCTGGCAATCAGCCCCAGCATTTT
size: many; D: .; V: TRBV15; J: TRBJ1-1; CDR3: CAICKGMNTEAFF; DNA: TGTGCCATTTGCAAAGGAATGAACACTGAAGCTTTCTTT
size: many; D: .; V: TRBV11-2; J: TRBJ2-7; CDR3: CASSLVARDYEQYF; DNA: TGTGCCAGCAGCTTAGTTGCGCGGGACTACGAGCAGTACTTC
size: .; D: TRBD1; V: TRBV12-3/TRBV12-4; J: TRBJ2-7; CDR3: CASRGDSSYKQYF; DNA: TGTGCCAGCAGGGGGGACAGCTCCTACAAGCAGTACTTC
size: many; D: .; V: TRBV11-2; J: TRBJ2-1; CDR3: CASSSNLYNEQFF; DNA: TGTGCCAGCAGCTCGAACCTCTACAATGAGCAGTTCTTC
size: many; D: TRBD2; V: TRBV20-1; J: TRBJ2-1; CDR3: CSAVGTSDFVNNEQFF; DNA: TGCAGTGCTGTTGGGACTAGCGATTTTGTAAACAATGAGCAGTTCTTC
size: many; D: .; V: TRBV4-2; J: TRBJ2-2; CDR3: CASSQITGELFF; DNA: TGTGCCAGCAGCCAAATCACCGGGGAGCTGTTTTTT
size: few; D: TRBD2; V: TRBV20-1; J: TRBJ2-3; CDR3: CSATSPGLVHF; DNA: TGCAGTGCTACGTCACCGGGACTAGTGCATTTT
size: .; D: .; V: TRBV20-1; J: TRBJ1-5; CDR3: CSANGHASNQPQHF; DNA: TGCAGTGCCAATGGACACGCAAGCAATCAGCCCCAGCATTTT
size: many; D: .; V: TRBV20-1; J: TRBJ2-3; CDR3: CSALDHRGTDTQYF; DNA: TGCAGTGCACTGGACCATCGGGGCACAGATACGCAGTATTTT
size: few; D: .; V: TRBV20-1; J: TRBJ2-3; CDR3: CSGLVDTQYF; DNA: TGCAGTGGATTAGTTGATACGCAGTATTTT
size: few; D: TRBD1; V: TRBV28; J: TRBJ2-7; CDR3: CASSHVQGGSGYEQYF; DNA: TGTGCCAGCAGCCACGTACAGGGGGGCTCAGGCTACGAGCAGTACTTC
size: few; D: .; V: TRBV5-1; J: TRBJ2-3; CDR3: CASSLETPSANTQYF; DNA: TGCGCCAGCAGCTTGGAGACCCCCTCGGCGAATACGCAGTATTTT
size: many; D: .; V: TRBV10-1; J: TRBJ2-1; CDR3: CAARVAEQFF; DNA: TGCGCCGCAAGGGTCGCGGAGCAGTTCTTC
size: .; D: TRBD1; V: TRBV29-1; J: TRBJ2-1; CDR3: CSVDWTGAYNEQFF; DNA: TGCAGCGTCGACTGGACAGGGGCCTACAATGAGCAGTTCTTC
size: .; D: .; V: TRBV30; J: TRBJ2-7; CDR3: CAWSLDSVRNEQYF; DNA: TGTGCCTGGAGCCTCGACTCCGTTAGGAACGAGCAGTACTTC
size: many; D: .; V: TRBV29-1; J: TRBJ2-1; CDR3: CSVRVRVDEQFF; DNA: TGCAGCGTTCGGGTCCGAGTAGATGAGCAGTTCTTC
size: .; D: TRBD1; V: TRBV12-3/TRBV12-4; J: TRBJ1-2; CDR3: CASRDTGGYGYTF; DNA: TGTGCCAGCAGGGACACAGGGGGCTATGGCTACACCTTC
size: many; D: .; V: TRBV3-1; J: TRBJ1-2; CDR3: CASSQQVDYGYTF; DNA: TGTGCCAGCAGCCAACAGGTGGACTATGGCTACACCTTC
size: many; D: TRBD2; V: TRBV12-3/TRBV12-4; J: TRBJ2-3; CDR3: CASSLLAGGIDTQYF; DNA: TGTGCCAGCAGTTTACTAGCGGGAGGAATAGATACGCAGTATTTT
size: few; D: .; V: TRBV5-1; J: TRBJ1-1; CDR3: CASSPAGVGGTNTEAFF; DNA: TGCGCCAGCAGCCCCGCCGGGGTGGGAGGGACGAACACTGAAGCTTTCTTT
size: few; D: .; V: TRBV10-3; J: TRBJ2-2; CDR3: CAIRTSGPTGELFF; DNA: TGTGCCATCAGGACCTCGGGACCCACCGGGGAGCTGTTTTTT
size: many; D: TRBD2; V: TRBV7-2; J: TRBJ2-1; CDR3: CASSSPGLAGAEQFF; DNA: TGTGCCAGCAGTTCACCGGGACTAGCGGGAGCTGAGCAGTTCTTC
size: few; D: .; V: TRBV14; J: TRBJ1-2; CDR3: CASSQPYGYTF; DNA: TGTGCCAGCAGCCAGCCCTATGGCTACACCTTC
size: .; D: .; V: TRBV20-1; J: TRBJ1-3; CDR3: CSARDPQGWNTIYF; DNA: TGCAGTGCTAGAGATCCCCAGGGTTGGAACACCATATATTTT
size: few; D: .; V: TRBV7-2; J: TRBJ2-7; CDR3: CASRLRAGEAYEQYF; DNA: TGTGCCAGTCGTTTAAGGGCTGGAGAAGCCTACGAGCAGTACTTC
size: .; D: .; V: TRBV30; J: TRBJ2-3; CDR3: CAWSGGQSTDTQYF; DNA: TGTGCCTGGAGTGGAGGACAGAGCACAGATACGCAGTATTTT
size: many; D: .; V: TRBV20-1; J: TRBJ1-3; CDR3: CSAFQGSGNTIYF; DNA: TGCAGTGCTTTTCAGGGCTCTGGAAACACCATATATTTT
size: many; D: .; V: TRBV29-1; J: TRBJ2-1; CDR3: CSVVPSGVDEQFF; DNA: TGCAGCGTTGTCCCTAGTGGAGTGGATGAGCAGTTCTTC
size: few; D: .; V: TRBV12-3/TRBV12-4; J: TRBJ2-5; CDR3: CASRTLGETQYF; DNA: TGTGCCAGCCGGACCTTAGGAGAGACCCAGTACTTC
size: few; D: .; V: TRBV7-8; J: TRBJ2-7; CDR3: CASSSNRGEQYF; DNA: TGTGCCAGCAGCTCTAACCGTGGGGAGCAGTACTTC
size: many; D: .; V: TRBV29-1; J: TRBJ1-1; CDR3: CSSRTFGTEAFF; DNA: TGCAGCTCTCGGACCTTTGGAACTGAAGCTTTCTTT
size: many; D: .; V: TRBV19; J: TRBJ1-1; CDR3: CASSITGTEAFF; DNA: TGTGCCAGTAGTATAACGGGCACTGAAGCTTTCTTT
size: many; D: .; V: TRBV6-6; J: TRBJ2-2; CDR3: CASSYGRGGELFF; DNA: TGTGCCAGCAGTTACGGCCGGGGCGGGGAGCTGTTTTTT
size: few; D: .; V: TRBV5-1; J: TRBJ1-2; CDR3: CASSQEHGVYGYTF; DNA: TGCGCCAGCAGCCAGGAACACGGGGTCTATGGCTACACCTTC
size: many; D: .; V: TRBV5-1; J: TRBJ2-1; CDR3: CASSLGGPYNEQFF; DNA: TGCGCCAGCAGCTTGGGTGGTCCCTACAATGAGCAGTTCTTC
size: many; D: .; V: TRBV5-1; J: TRBJ2-1; CDR3: CASSLAKHNEQFF; DNA: TGCGCCAGCAGCTTGGCGAAACACAATGAGCAGTTCTTC
size: few; D: TRBD1; V: TRBV15; J: TRBJ2-1; CDR3: CATSGKGQGIYNEQFF; DNA: TGTGCCACCAGCGGAAAAGGACAGGGGATCTACAATGAGCAGTTCTTC
size: many; D: TRBD2; V: TRBV20-1; J: TRBJ2-1; CDR3: CSARGTSGTSWEQFF; DNA: TGCAGTGCTAGAGGAACTAGCGGGACGTCATGGGAGCAGTTCTTC
size: few; D: TRBD2; V: TRBV9; J: TRBJ2-1; CDR3: CASSGGEGYNEQFF; DNA: TGTGCCAGCAGCGGGGGGGAGGGTTACAATGAGCAGTTCTTC
size: many; D: TRBD2; V: TRBV5-1; J: TRBJ2-1; CDR3: CASSHSGDFGNEQFF; DNA: TGCGCCAGCAGCCATAGCGGGGATTTCGGAAATGAGCAGTTCTTC